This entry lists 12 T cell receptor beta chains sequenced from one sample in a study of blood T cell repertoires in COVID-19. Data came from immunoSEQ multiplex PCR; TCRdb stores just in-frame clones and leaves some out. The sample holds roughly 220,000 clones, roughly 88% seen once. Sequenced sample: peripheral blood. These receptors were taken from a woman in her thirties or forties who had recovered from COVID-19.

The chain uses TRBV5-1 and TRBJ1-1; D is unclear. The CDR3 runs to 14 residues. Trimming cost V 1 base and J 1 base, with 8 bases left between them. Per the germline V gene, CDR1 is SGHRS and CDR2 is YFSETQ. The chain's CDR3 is CASSLNTGNTEAFF. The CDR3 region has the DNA TGCGCCAGCAGCTTGAATACTGGGAACACTGAAGCTTTCTTT.

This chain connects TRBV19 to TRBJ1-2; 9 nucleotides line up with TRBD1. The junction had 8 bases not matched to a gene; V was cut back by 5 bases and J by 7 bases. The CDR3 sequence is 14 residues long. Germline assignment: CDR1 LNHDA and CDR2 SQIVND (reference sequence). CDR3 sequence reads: CASSSTQGAAGYTF. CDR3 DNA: TGTGCCAGTAGTTCGACACAGGGGGCTGCTGGCTACACCTTC.

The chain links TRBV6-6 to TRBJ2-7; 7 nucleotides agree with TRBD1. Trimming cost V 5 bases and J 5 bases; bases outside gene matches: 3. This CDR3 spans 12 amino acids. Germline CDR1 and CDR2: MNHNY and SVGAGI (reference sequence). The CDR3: CASSRGGDEQYF. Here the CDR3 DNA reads TGTGCCAGCAGTCGAGGGGGCGACGAGCAGTACTTC.

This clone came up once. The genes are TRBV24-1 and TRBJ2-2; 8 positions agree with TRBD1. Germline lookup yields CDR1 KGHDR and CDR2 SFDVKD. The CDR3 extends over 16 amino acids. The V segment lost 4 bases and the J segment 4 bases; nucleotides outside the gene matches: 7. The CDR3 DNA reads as TGTGCCACCAGTGACTCTCGGACAGGGACCACCGGGGAGCTGTTTTTT. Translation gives CATSDSRTGTTGELFF.

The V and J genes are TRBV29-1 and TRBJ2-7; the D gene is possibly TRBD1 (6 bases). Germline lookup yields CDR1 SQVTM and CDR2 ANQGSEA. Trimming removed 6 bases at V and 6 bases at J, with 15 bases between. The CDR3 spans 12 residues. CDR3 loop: CSVGGAAGEQYF. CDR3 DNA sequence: TGCAGCGTAGGGGGAGCTGCGGGCGAGCAGTACTTC.

DNA of the CDR3: TGTGCCAGCAGCTTTTACGGTAACCCGGAGGCTTTCTTT. It is translated as CASSFYGNPEAFF. The V gene is TRBV5-4, the J gene TRBJ1-1, with unresolved D. The CDR3 extends over 13 amino acids. V shed 2 bases and J shed 11 bases, with 16 bases lying between them. Germline-derived CDR1 and CDR2 are SGHNT and YYREEE (reference sequence).

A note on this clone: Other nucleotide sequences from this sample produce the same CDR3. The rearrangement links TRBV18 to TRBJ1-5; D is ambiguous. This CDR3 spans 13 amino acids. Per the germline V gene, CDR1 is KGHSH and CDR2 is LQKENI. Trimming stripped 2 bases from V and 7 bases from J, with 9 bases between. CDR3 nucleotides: TGTGCCAGCTCACCAGGGGAGGACCAGCCCCAGCATTTT. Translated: CASSPGEDQPQHF.

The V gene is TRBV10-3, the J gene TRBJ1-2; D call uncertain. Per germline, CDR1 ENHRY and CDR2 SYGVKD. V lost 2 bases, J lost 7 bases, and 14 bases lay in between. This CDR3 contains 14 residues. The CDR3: CAISELVGVGGYTF. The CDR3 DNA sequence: TGTGCCATCAGTGAGCTTGTAGGAGTTGGTGGCTACACCTTC.

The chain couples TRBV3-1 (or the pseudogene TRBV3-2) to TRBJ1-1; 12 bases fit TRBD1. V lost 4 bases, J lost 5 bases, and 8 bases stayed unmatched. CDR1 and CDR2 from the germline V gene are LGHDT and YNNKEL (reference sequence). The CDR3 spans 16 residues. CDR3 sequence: CASSRGTGGSRTEAFF. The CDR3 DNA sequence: TGTGCCAGCAGCCGCGGGACAGGGGGCTCCCGGACTGAAGCTTTCTTT.

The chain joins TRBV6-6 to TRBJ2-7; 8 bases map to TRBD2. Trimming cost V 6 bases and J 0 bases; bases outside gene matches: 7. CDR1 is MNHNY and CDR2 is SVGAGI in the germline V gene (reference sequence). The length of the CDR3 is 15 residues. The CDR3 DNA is TGTGCCAGCAGCAACTCGGGGGGGAGCTCCTACGAGCAGTACTTC. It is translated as CASSNSGGSSYEQYF.

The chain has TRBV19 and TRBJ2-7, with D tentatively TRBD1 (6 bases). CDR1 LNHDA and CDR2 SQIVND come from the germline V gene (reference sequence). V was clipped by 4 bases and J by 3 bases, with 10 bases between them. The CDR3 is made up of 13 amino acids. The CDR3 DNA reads TGTGCCAGTAGTAGGACAGTTGACTACGAGCAGTACTTC. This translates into CASSRTVDYEQYF.

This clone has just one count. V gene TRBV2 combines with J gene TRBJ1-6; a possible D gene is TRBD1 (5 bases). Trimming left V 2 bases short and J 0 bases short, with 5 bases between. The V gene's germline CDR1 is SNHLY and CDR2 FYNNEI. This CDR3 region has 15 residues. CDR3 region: CASSEQGSYNSPLHF. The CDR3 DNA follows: TGTGCCAGCAGTGAACAGGGCTCCTATAATTCACCCCTCCACTTT.